The present T cell receptor beta chain was sequenced within a study of T cell repertoires in cytomegalovirus infection. Ten or more counts support this clonotype. Its target is not known. TCRdb re-called the reads through MiXCR, storing one row per CDR3 protein. Here the sample spans fewer than 1,000,000 distinct CDR3 sequences, approximately 32% being singletons. The sequence derives from a human donor in good health (CMV status not recorded). Some clones in this sample may be carry-over from other donors' samples. The sequencing used cultured CD8+ T cells from PBMCs, collected from culture after CMV antigen stimulation.

CDR3 coding DNA: TGTGCCAGCAGCTTGGATGGGGGGGAGACCCAGTACTTC. It yields the protein CASSLDGGETQYF. This rearrangement joins TRBV5-8 to TRBJ2-5; TRBD2 might be the D (6 bases). V gave up 0 bases and J gave up 5 bases, with 8 bases separating them. The CDR3 runs 13 residues. In germline, CDR1 is SGHTS, CDR2 YDEGEE. Full variable domain (remainder filled in from reference TRBV5-8 and TRBJ2-5): EAGVTQSPTHLIKTRGQQATLRCSPISGHTSVYWYQQALGLGLQFLLWYDEGEERNRGNFPPRFSGRQFPNYSSELNVNALELEDSALYLCASSLDGGETQYFGPGTRLLVL.